This T cell receptor (beta chain) was captured by sequencing in a study of blood T cell repertoires in COVID-19. Background on the study: Some COVID-19 samples were acute and others convalescent; all came from the United States, Italy and Spain. Nucleic acid was either cDNA or gDNA, and it came from T cells, B-cell-depleted T cells, or PBMCs.

Patients of the Seattle cohort, enrolled during active infection, were followed longitudinally. Original handling: Scientists estimated how many nucleated cells there were by amplifying reference gene primers. Repertoires were generated with immunoSEQ multiplex PCR, while TCRdb's copy carries only in-frame clones and drops some. V and J calls and clone size are copied from that table; D and trimming were computed from the DNA. The repertoire has 380,000 or so clones, 75% to 90% of them found once; the top ten carry 7.1%. Material: peripheral blood. This clonotype was obtained from a woman aged 60-70 years with COVID-19, enrolled during active disease.

CDR3: CATLGVTTNEKLFF. The CDR3 DNA reads as TGTGCCACCCTCGGTGTTACGACTAATGAAAAACTGTTTTTT. This chain uses TRBV27 with TRBJ1-4; no reliable D call. Trimming stripped 10 bases from V and 2 bases from J, with 14 bases between. The CDR3 is made up of 14 amino acids. CDR1 and CDR2 from the germline V gene are MNHEY and SMNVEV (reference sequence).